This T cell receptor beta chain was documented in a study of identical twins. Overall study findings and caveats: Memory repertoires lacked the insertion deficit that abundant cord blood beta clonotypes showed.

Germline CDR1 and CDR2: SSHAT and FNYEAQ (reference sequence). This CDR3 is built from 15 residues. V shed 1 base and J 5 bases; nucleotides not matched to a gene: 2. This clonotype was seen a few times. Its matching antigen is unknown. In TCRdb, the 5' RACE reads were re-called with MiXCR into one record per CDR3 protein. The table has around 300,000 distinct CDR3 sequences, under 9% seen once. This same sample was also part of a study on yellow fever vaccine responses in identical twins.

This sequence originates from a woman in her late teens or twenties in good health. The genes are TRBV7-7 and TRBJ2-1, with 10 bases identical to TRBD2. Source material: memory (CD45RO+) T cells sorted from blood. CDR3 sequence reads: CASSLVAGGNNEQFF. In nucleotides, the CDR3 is TGTGCCAGCAGCTTAGTAGCGGGAGGTAACAATGAGCAGTTCTTC.